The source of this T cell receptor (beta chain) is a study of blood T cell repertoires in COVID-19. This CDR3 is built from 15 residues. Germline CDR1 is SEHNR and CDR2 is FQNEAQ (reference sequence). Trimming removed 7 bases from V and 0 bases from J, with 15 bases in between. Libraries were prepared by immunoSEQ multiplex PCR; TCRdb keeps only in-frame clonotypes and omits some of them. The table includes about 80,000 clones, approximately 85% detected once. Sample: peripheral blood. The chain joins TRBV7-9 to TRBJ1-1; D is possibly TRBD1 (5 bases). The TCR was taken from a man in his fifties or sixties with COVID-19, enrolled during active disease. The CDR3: CASTKLGLLNTEAFF. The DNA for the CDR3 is TGTGCCAGCACCAAACTGGGACTTCTGAACACTGAAGCTTTCTTT.